The 20 T cell receptor beta chains in this list originate from one sample, sequenced in a study of Tregs in tolerant kidney transplant recipients. Generated by immunoSEQ multiplex PCR, the TCRdb table keeps only in-frame clones and is missing some. The sample lists fewer than 40,000 clones, 70% to 85% occurring once. No antigen is known for these receptors. Sequencing input: Tregs from blood cultured with allogeneic cells. The receptors here all came from a human donor in good health.

V usage is TRBV11-2 and J usage is TRBJ2-5; a possible D gene is TRBD1 (5 bases). The V end was cut by 1 base, the J end by 1 base, with 10 bases between. Germline CDR1 is SGHAT and CDR2 is FQNNGV. The CDR3 extends over 15 amino acids. CDR3 DNA sequence: TGTGCCAGCAGCTTAGCAGGACAAGTCCAAGAGACCCAGTACTTC. Translation gives CASSLAGQVQETQYF.

This rearrangement joins TRBV7-9 to TRBJ2-5, with D unclear. The CDR3 runs 17 residues. Between the trimmed V and J ends, which lost 2 bases and 2 bases, there was a span of 18 bases. Germline V gene data show CDR1 as SEHNR and CDR2 as FQNEAQ (reference sequence). The chain's CDR3 is CASSLRVLALKQETQYF. In DNA form, the CDR3 reads TGTGCCAGCAGCTTACGCGTCCTGGCTCTAAAGCAAGAGACCCAGTACTTC.

This clone was seen a few times. This rearrangement joins TRBV6-1 to TRBJ1-2; D gene ambiguous. Germline values: CDR1 MNHNS, CDR2 SASEGT. The length of the CDR3 is 13 residues. V lost 5 bases and J lost 3, with 10 bases in between. CDR3 in amino acids: CASSLRFDYGYTF. CDR3 in DNA: TGTGCCAGCAGTCTCCGGTTCGACTATGGCTACACCTTC.

This clone has more than one count but fewer than ten. This chain joins TRBV11-2 and TRBJ2-1; D assignment may be TRBD1 or TRBD2 (5 bases each). CDR3 size: 13 residues. In germline, CDR1 is SGHAT, CDR2 FQNNGV. Deletions cut 6 bases from V and 9 bases from J, with 15 bases between. CDR3 amino acids: CASRADGATEQFF. CDR3 bases: TGTGCCAGCAGGGCCGACGGGGCCACTGAGCAGTTCTTC.

The chain combines TRBV2 with TRBJ1-5, with D uncertain. The length of the CDR3 is 12 residues. Trimming cost V 1 base and J 5 bases, with 3 bases left between them. Per the germline V gene, CDR1 is SNHLY and CDR2 is FYNNEI. The CDR3 region has the DNA TGTGCCAGCAGTGAAGTCTATCAGCCCCAGCATTTT. This translates into CASSEVYQPQHF.

The V and J genes are TRBV5-1 and TRBJ1-4; D unresolved. V lost 4 bases, J lost 7 bases, and 5 bases lay in between. The CDR3 has 11 amino acids. CDR1 SGHRS and CDR2 YFSETQ come from the germline V gene. This CDR3 is CASSRGEKLFF. The CDR3, as DNA: TGCGCCAGCAGCCGGGGTGAAAAACTGTTTTTT.

The rearrangement links TRBV7-2 to TRBJ2-3; D assignment may be TRBD1 or TRBD2 (6 bases each). This CDR3 has 13 residues. Germline V gene data show CDR1 as SGHTA and CDR2 as FQGNSA. With 6 bases removed from V and 7 bases from J, the gap between germline ends came to 14 bases. Written as DNA, the CDR3 is TGTGCCAGCAGTTACTGGGGGGCTAATACGCAGTATTTT. Its protein is CASSYWGANTQYF. The entire variable domain, with the rest obtained from reference TRBV7-2 and TRBJ2-3, is as follows: GAGVSQSPSNKVTEKGKDVELRCDPISGHTALYWYRQSLGQGLEFLIYFQGNSAPDKSGLPSDRFSAERTGGSVSTLTIQRTQQEDSAVYLCASSYWGANTQYFGPGTRLTVL.

In its sample, this clone was seen a few times. The CDR3 bases are TGTGCCAGCAGCTTGCAAGAGACCCAGTACTTC. This codes for CASSLQETQYF. The chain recombines TRBV5-6 with TRBJ2-5; D gene ambiguous. The CDR3 runs to 11 residues. Germline V gene data show CDR1 as SGHDT and CDR2 as YYEEEE. Deletions cut 1 base from V and 2 bases from J, with 0 bases between.

The rearrangement joins TRBV5-6 to TRBJ1-1; a weak D match, TRBD1 (6 bases). The CDR3 has 15 amino acids. V gave up 0 bases and J gave up 7 bases, with 16 bases separating them. CDR1 SGHDT and CDR2 YYEEEE come from the germline V gene. CDR3 nucleotide sequence: TGTGCCAGCAGCTTGGGGCCGGGGGCGTCGGGTGAAGCTTTCTTT. It yields the protein CASSLGPGASGEAFF.

V usage is TRBV7-2 and J usage is TRBJ1-1; 8 nucleotides line up with TRBD1. The junction had 9 bases not matched to a gene; V was cut back by 5 bases and J by 4 bases. This CDR3 has 15 amino acids. The germline gives CDR1 SGHTA, CDR2 FQGNSA. CDR3 nucleotide sequence: TGTGCCAGCAGCGCAGGACAGGGCCAGGGCACTGAAGCTTTCTTT. It encodes CASSAGQGQGTEAFF.

This chain connects TRBV6-5 to TRBJ1-5; D ambiguous. This CDR3 is built from 15 residues. Germline loops: CDR1 MNHEY, CDR2 SVGAGI. The ends were cut back, 0 bases at V and 3 bases at J, with 9 bases in the middle. This chain's CDR3 is CASSYSEANNQPQHF. Written as DNA, the CDR3 is TGTGCCAGCAGTTACTCGGAGGCGAACAATCAGCCCCAGCATTTT.

The chain is built from TRBV5-6 and TRBJ1-2; no clear D. The germline V gene encodes CDR1 SGHDT and CDR2 YYEEEE. The CDR3 length is 12 residues. With 4 bases removed from V and 5 bases from J, the gap between germline ends came to 9 bases. The CDR3 protein is CASSRVTYGYTF. CDR3 sequence (DNA): TGTGCCAGCAGCAGGGTGACTTATGGCTACACCTTC.

The CDR3 DNA reads as TGTGCCAGCAGCTCTCTAAGGACAGGGGCCATTCCTAACTATGGCTACACCTTC. Translated, it gives CASSSLRTGAIPNYGYTF. The V gene is TRBV7-8, the J gene TRBJ1-2, with 9 bases lining up with TRBD1. This CDR3 contains 18 residues. V shed 4 bases and J 0 bases; nucleotides not matched to a gene: 12. From germline, CDR1 is SGHVS and CDR2 FQNEAQ.

This clone is medium-sized (0.01 to 0.1%) within its sample. The V call is TRBV11-1, the J call TRBJ2-5; a weak D match, TRBD2 (5 bases). CDR1 SGHAT and CDR2 FQDESV come from the germline V gene (reference sequence). Trimming stripped 5 bases from V and 1 base from J, with 11 bases between. This CDR3 spans 14 amino acids. The CDR3 DNA sequence: TGTGCCAGCAGCCGAGGACTGGCCCAAGAGACCCAGTACTTC. It translates to CASSRGLAQETQYF.

The V gene is TRBV27, the J gene TRBJ2-7, with TRBD1 matching over 7 bases. Germline loops: CDR1 MNHEY, CDR2 SMNVEV (reference sequence). CDR3 length equals 15 residues. V lost 6 bases to trimming and J lost 2 bases; unmatched junction nucleotides: 10. CDR3 loop: CASRLSGTAAYEQYF. DNA of the CDR3: TGTGCCAGCAGACTTTCCGGGACAGCCGCCTACGAGCAGTACTTC.

The chain carries TRBV4-1 and TRBJ2-2, with 9 bases identical to TRBD2. The CDR3 is 20 amino acids. Trimming cost V 0 bases and J 5 bases; bases outside gene matches: 16. From germline, CDR1 is MGHRA and CDR2 YSYEKL. The CDR3 bases are TGCGCCAGCAGCCAAGAAGTAGGTAGCGGGAGCTTAAGGGGAACCGGGGAGCTGTTTTTT. As protein: CASSQEVGSGSLRGTGELFF.

The chain uses TRBV19 and TRBJ1-1, with 9 positions matching TRBD1. V was clipped by 6 bases and J by 11 bases; unmatched bases: 10. The CDR3 covers 13 residues. Per germline, CDR1 LNHDA and CDR2 SQIVND (reference sequence). The CDR3 nucleotides read TGTGCCAGTAGACCGGGACAGGGAGTACGGGCTTTCTTT. Amino acid sequence: CASRPGQGVRAFF.

The chain links TRBV30 to TRBJ2-6; TRBD2 might be the D (6 bases). The CDR3 sequence is 16 residues long. Germline V gene data show CDR1 as GTSNPN and CDR2 as SVGIG (reference sequence). V shed 5 bases and J shed 0 bases, with 14 bases lying between them. The CDR3 nucleotides read TGTGCCTGGTGTTTCGGGGGTAGCTCTGGGGCCAACGTCCTGACTTTC. It translates to CAWCFGGSSGANVLTF.

This clone came up once. The chain couples TRBV27 to TRBJ2-3; D is uncertain. The V gene's germline CDR1 is MNHEY and CDR2 SMNVEV (reference sequence). The V end was cut by 8 bases, the J end by 6 bases, with 12 bases between. CDR3 length: 12 residues. The chain's CDR3 is CASVSMGDTQYF. In DNA, the CDR3 is TGTGCCAGCGTCTCGATGGGGGATACGCAGTATTTT.

The chain is built from TRBV13 and TRBJ2-6; the match to TRBD1 covers 10 bases. Trimming removed 3 bases from V and 0 bases from J; junction bases left unmatched: 8. Per the germline V gene, CDR1 is PRHDT and CDR2 is FYEKMQ (reference sequence). The CDR3 runs to 19 residues. The CDR3 DNA reads TGTGCCAGCAGCTTCTCCCCCCGGACAGGGGGCTCTGGGGCCAACGTCCTGACTTTC. Translated: CASSFSPRTGGSGANVLTF. Filled out from reference TRBV13 and TRBJ2-6, the complete variable domain reads AAGVIQSPRHLIKEKRETATLKCYPIPRHDTVYWYQQGPGQDPQFLISFYEKMQSDKGSIPDRFSAQQFSDYHSELNMSSLELGDSALYFCASSFSPRTGGSGANVLTFGAGSRLTVL.